The 13 T cell receptor beta chains presented below share a single source sample, sequenced in a study of cytotoxic CD8 clonotypes in ibrutinib-treated CLL. Produced via immunoSEQ multiplex PCR; TCRdb's table is partial and in-frame only. The table includes about 45,000 clones, roughly 76% detected once. This specimen consisted of PBMCs, obtained after 12 months of ibrutinib treatment. The receptors were sampled from a human donor with chronic lymphocytic leukemia.

The rearrangement links TRBV11-1 to TRBJ2-5, with 7 nucleotides matching TRBD2. The length of the CDR3 is 15 residues. CDR1 is SGHAT, CDR2 FQDESV, per germline (reference sequence). The V and J ends lost 5 bases and 4 bases, in that order; junction bases with no gene match: 10. CDR3 loop: CASSHQGASGETQYF. In DNA form, the CDR3 reads TGTGCCAGCAGCCACCAAGGGGCTAGCGGAGAGACCCAGTACTTC.

J is TRBJ2-2 and V is TRBV5-8; D is perhaps TRBD1 (6 bases). This CDR3 contains 14 residues. Deletions cut 1 base from V and 5 bases from J, with 9 bases between. Germline CDR1 and CDR2: SGHTS and YDEGEE. The CDR3 sequence is CASSLIQGTGELFF. In nucleotides, the CDR3 is TGTGCCAGCAGCTTGATACAGGGAACCGGGGAGCTGTTTTTT.

The rearrangement links TRBV7-2 to TRBJ2-5, with 9 bases identical to TRBD2. After removal of 5 bases from V and 4 bases from J, the junction contained 5 bases not matched to a gene. The germline V gene has CDR1 SGHTA and CDR2 FQGNSA. This CDR3 has 14 residues. CDR3 sequence reads: CASSAGGPTETQYF. CDR3 in DNA: TGTGCCAGCAGCGCGGGGGGGCCGACAGAGACCCAGTACTTC.

The chain couples TRBV18 to TRBJ2-1, with D perhaps assigned TRBD1 or TRBD2 (5 bases each). This CDR3 contains 14 residues. CDR1 and CDR2 (germline): KGHSH, LQKENI. V shed 6 bases and J shed 6 bases, with 15 bases lying between them. CDR3 loop: CASSQGTGSNEQFF. CDR3 bases: TGTGCCAGCTCTCAAGGGACGGGAAGCAATGAGCAGTTCTTC.

The CDR3 DNA sequence: TGCGCCAGCAGCTTGAGGTCGGGGGGGGCCGACGAGACCCAGTACTTC. Protein: CASSLRSGGADETQYF. The rearrangement links TRBV5-1 to TRBJ2-5; 8 positions match TRBD2. Germline V gene lookup returns CDR1 SGHRS and CDR2 YFSETQ. This CDR3 has 16 amino acids. The junction had 10 bases not matched to a gene; V was cut back by 1 base and J by 5 bases.

The chain carries TRBV5-6 and TRBJ2-1, with a possible D match to TRBD1 (7 bases). CDR3 size: 16 residues. V was trimmed by 0 bases and J by 5 bases, leaving 15 bases between them. The germline V gene has CDR1 SGHDT and CDR2 YYEEEE. CDR3 amino acids: CASSLVGGGLHNEQFF. CDR3 DNA: TGTGCCAGCAGCTTGGTTGGAGGGGGCTTACACAATGAGCAGTTCTTC.

The chain's CDR3 is CASSPQGETQYF. The CDR3 nucleotides are TGTGCCAGCAGTCCTCAGGGGGAGACCCAGTACTTC. The chain recombines TRBV6-5 with TRBJ2-5; weak D call: TRBD1 (6 bases). The germline CDR1 and CDR2 sequences are MNHEY and SVGAGI. Trimming shortened V by 5 bases and J by 5 bases, and 9 bases separated the two germline ends. The CDR3 runs 12 residues.

The CDR3 bases are TGTGCCAGCAGGGACAGGGGGTTTTTTACTGGGGCCAACGTCCTGACTTTC. It is translated as CASRDRGFFTGANVLTF. This chain joins TRBV5-6 and TRBJ2-6; the match to TRBD1 covers 10 bases. The CDR3 consists of 17 residues. Germline V gene sequence: CDR1 SGHDT, CDR2 YYEEEE. The V and J ends lost 5 bases and 2 bases, in that order; junction bases with no gene match: 7. Full variable domain (outside the CDR3, taken from reference TRBV5-6 and TRBJ2-6): DAGVTQSPTHLIKTRGQQVTLRCSPKSGHDTVSWYQQALGQGPQFIFQYYEEEERQRGNFPDRFSGHQFPNYSSELNVNALLLGDSALYLCASRDRGFFTGANVLTFGAGSRLTVL.

The chain links TRBV5-1 to TRBJ2-2; 7 bases are shared with TRBD1. The germline V gene has CDR1 SGHRS and CDR2 YFSETQ. Trimming at V came to 1 base and at J to 1 base, leaving 1 base not matched to a gene. This CDR3 contains 15 residues. CDR3 in amino acids: CASSLRQGNTGELFF. CDR3 coding DNA: TGCGCCAGCAGCTTGAGACAGGGGAACACCGGGGAGCTGTTTTTT.

The chain uses TRBV7-2 and TRBJ1-2; D may be TRBD1 (5 bases). Germline V gene lookup returns CDR1 SGHTA and CDR2 FQGNSA. The CDR3 runs 14 residues. Trimming shortened V by 1 base and J by 3 bases, and 9 bases separated the two germline ends. DNA of the CDR3: TGTGCCAGCAGCTTAGAGCCAGGGTACTATGGCTACACCTTC. Protein sequence: CASSLEPGYYGYTF.

The rearrangement links TRBV18 to TRBJ2-5; 9 bases are shared with TRBD1. CDR1 is KGHSH and CDR2 is LQKENI in the germline V gene. The V gene end was trimmed by 6 bases and the J gene end by 5 bases; junction bases not matched to a gene: 7. The CDR3 has 14 residues. As DNA, the CDR3 is TGTGCCAGCTCTACTACAGGGGGCCGCGAGACCCAGTACTTC. It translates to CASSTTGGRETQYF.

This sequence joins TRBV12-5 and TRBJ2-3; 8 nucleotides match TRBD2. V shed 5 bases and J 4 bases; nucleotides not matched to a gene: 5. This CDR3 region has 14 residues. CDR1 and CDR2 (germline): LGHNT, FRNRAP. CDR3 DNA sequence: TGTGCTAGTGGTCCCAGGACTAGCCCAGATACGCAGTATTTT. Translating gives CASGPRTSPDTQYF. Supplemented by reference TRBV12-5 and TRBJ2-3, the full variable domain reads DARVTQTPRHKVTEMGQEVTMRCQPILGHNTVFWYRQTMMQGLELLAYFRNRAPLDDSGMPKDRFSAEMPDATLATLKIQPSEPRDSAVYFCASGPRTSPDTQYFGPGTRLTVL.

The rearrangement joins TRBV19 to TRBJ1-1; 7 bases are a match to TRBD1. After removal of 5 bases from V and 4 bases from J, the junction contained 7 bases not matched to a gene. CDR1 LNHDA and CDR2 SQIVND come from the germline V gene (reference sequence). The CDR3 length is 14 residues. Written as DNA, the CDR3 is TGTGCCAGTAGTTGGGACCAGGGGGGCACTGAAGCTTTCTTT. This translates into CASSWDQGGTEAFF.